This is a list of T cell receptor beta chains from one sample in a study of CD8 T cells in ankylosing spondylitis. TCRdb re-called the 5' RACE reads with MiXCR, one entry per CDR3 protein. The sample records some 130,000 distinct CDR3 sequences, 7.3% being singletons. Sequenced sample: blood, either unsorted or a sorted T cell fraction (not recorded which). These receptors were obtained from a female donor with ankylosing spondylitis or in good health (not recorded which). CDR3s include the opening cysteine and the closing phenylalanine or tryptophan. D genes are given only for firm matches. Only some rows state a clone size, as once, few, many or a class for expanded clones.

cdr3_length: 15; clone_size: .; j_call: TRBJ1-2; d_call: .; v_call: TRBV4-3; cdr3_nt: TGCGCCAGCAGCCTCATGTCAATAGGGGGCTATGGCTACACCTTC; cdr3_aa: CASSLMSIGGYGYTF
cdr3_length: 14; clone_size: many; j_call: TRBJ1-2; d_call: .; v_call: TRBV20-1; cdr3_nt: TGCAGTGCGGGGGCGGGCGGGGATGATGATGGCTACACCTTC; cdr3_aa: CSAGAGGDDDGYTF
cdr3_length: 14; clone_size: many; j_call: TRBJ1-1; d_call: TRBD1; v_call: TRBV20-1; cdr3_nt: TGCAGTGCTAGAGATTTGCAGGGGGGTACTGAAGCTTTCTTT; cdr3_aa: CSARDLQGGTEAFF
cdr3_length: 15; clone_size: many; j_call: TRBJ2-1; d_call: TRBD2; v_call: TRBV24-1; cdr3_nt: TGTGCCACCAGTGACACCGGGACTAGCTTCGATGAGCAGTTCTTC; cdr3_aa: CATSDTGTSFDEQFF
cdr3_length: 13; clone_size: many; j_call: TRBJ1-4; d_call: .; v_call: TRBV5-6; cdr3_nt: TGTGCCAGCAGCCTGGGACAATTGGAAAAACTGTTTTTT; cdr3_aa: CASSLGQLEKLFF
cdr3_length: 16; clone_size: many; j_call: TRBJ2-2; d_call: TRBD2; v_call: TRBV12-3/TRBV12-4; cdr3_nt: TGTGCCAGCACCAGACTAGCGGGGGGCCCCACCGGGGAGCTGTTTTTT; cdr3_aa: CASTRLAGGPTGELFF
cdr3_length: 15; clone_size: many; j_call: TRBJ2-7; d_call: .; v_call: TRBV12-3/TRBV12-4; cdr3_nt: TGTGCCAGCAGTTTAAGGGCGGGGGCCTCCTACGAGCAGTACTTC; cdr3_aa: CASSLRAGASYEQYF
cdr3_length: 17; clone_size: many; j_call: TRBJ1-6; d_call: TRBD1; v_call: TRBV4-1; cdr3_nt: TGCGCCAGCAGCCAAGTTCTGGGACAGGGGCTGGATTCACCCCTCCACTTT; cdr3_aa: CASSQVLGQGLDSPLHF
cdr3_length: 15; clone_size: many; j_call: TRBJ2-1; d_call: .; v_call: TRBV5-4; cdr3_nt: TGTGCCAGCAGCTTAGGAGGGGGGCCGGTTTTGGAGCAGTTCTTC; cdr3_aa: CASSLGGGPVLEQFF
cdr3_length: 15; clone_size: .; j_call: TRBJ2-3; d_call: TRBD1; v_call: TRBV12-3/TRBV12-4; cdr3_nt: TGTGCCAGCCGACGATCGACAGGGATGAGAGATACGCAGTATTTT; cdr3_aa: CASRRSTGMRDTQYF
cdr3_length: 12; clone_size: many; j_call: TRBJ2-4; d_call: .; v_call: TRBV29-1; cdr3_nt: TGCAGCGTCCCTGTCGCCAAAAACATTCAGTACTTC; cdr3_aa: CSVPVAKNIQYF
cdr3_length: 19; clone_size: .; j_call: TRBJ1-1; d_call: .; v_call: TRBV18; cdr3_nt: TGTGCCAGCTCCCGGGAACGGGGGGGAGAATACTACATGAACACTGAAGCTTTCTTT; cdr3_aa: CASSRERGGEYYMNTEAFF
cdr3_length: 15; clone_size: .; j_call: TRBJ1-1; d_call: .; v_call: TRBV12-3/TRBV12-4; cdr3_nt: TGTGCCAGCAGTACCGGCCTACCCGGGGTCACTGAAGCTTTCTTT; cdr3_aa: CASSTGLPGVTEAFF
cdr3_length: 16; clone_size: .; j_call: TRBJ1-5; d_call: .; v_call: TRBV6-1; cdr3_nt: TGTGCCAGCAGCCTACCCCCAGGGGTTAGCAATCAGCCCCAGCATTTT; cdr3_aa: CASSLPPGVSNQPQHF
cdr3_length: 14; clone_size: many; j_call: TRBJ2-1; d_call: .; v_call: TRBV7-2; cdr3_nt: TGTGCCAGCAGCTTAGACAGGTTTTACAATGAGCAGTTCTTC; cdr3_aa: CASSLDRFYNEQFF
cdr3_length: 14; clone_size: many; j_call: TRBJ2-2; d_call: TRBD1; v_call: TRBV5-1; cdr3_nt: TGCGCCAGCAGCGGGACAGGGCTGACCGGGGAGCTGTTTTTT; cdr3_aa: CASSGTGLTGELFF
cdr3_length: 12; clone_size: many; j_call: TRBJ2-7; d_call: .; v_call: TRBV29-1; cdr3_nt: TGCAGCGTTGCGGGTAGTAACACCGAGCAGTACTTC; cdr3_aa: CSVAGSNTEQYF
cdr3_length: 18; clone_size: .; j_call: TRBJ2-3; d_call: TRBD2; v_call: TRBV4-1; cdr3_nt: TGCGCCAGCAGCCTCGGAATTGTAGCGGGGTTGGGCACAGATACGCAGTATTTT; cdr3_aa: CASSLGIVAGLGTDTQYF
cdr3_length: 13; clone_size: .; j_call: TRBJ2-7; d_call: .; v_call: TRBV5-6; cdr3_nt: TGTGCCAGCAGCTTCGGACAGCTCTGCGAGCAGTACTTC; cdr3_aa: CASSFGQLCEQYF
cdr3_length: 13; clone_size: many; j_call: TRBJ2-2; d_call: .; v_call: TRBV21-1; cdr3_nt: TGTGCCAGCACCACAGAGGACACCGGGGAGCTGTTTTTT; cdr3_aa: CASTTEDTGELFF
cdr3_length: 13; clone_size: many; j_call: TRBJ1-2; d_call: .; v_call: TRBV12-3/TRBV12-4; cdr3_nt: TGTGCCAGCAGTCCACTACCTCAGGGTACCTACACCTTC; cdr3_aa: CASSPLPQGTYTF
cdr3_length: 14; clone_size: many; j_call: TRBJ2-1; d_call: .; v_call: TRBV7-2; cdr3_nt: TGTGCCAGCAGCTTAAGGTACCATCTCAATGAGCAGTTCTTC; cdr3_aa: CASSLRYHLNEQFF
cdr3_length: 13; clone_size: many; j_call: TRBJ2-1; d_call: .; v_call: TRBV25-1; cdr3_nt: TGTGCCAGCACCGGGACCACGGATAATGAGCAGTTCTTC; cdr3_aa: CASTGTTDNEQFF
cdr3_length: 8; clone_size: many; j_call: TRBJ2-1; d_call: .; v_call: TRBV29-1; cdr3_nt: TGCAGCTCGGGTGAGCAGTTCTTC; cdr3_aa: CSSGEQFF
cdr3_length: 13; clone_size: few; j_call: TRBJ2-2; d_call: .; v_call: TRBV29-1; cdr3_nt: TGCAGCGTTGGTGCGGGAAACACCGGGGAGCTGTTTTTT; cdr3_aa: CSVGAGNTGELFF
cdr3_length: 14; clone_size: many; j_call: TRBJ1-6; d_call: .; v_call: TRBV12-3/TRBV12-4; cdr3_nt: TGTGCCAGCAGTCTCACAGAAAGGACTTCACCCCTCCACTTT; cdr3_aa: CASSLTERTSPLHF
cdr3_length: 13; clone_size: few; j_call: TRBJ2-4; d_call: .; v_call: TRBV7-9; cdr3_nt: TGTGCCAGCAGCCCGGCCGGGGGACACATTCAGTACTTC; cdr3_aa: CASSPAGGHIQYF
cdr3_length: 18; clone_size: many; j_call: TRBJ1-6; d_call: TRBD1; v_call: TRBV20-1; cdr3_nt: TGCAGTGCTAGAGCGCCGGACAGGGGAGTCGACTATAATTCACCCCTCCACTTT; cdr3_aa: CSARAPDRGVDYNSPLHF
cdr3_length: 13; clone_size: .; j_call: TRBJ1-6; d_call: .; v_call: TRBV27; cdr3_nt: TGTGCCAGCAGACGGGACGGAAATTCACCCCTCCACTTT; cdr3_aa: CASRRDGNSPLHF
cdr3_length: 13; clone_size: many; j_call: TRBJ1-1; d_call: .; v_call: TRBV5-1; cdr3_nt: TGCGCCAGCAGCTTCAGGGATTCTACCGAAGCTTTCTTT; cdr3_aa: CASSFRDSTEAFF
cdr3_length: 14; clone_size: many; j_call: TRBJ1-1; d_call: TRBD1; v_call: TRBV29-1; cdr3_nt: TGCAGCGTTGATGGCGGGACAGCAACTTTCCAGGCTTTCTTT; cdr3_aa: CSVDGGTATFQAFF
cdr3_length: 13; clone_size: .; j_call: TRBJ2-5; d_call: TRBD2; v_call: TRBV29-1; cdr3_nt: TGCAGCGTTGGGACTAGCGGGGAAGAGACCCAGTACTTC; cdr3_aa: CSVGTSGEETQYF
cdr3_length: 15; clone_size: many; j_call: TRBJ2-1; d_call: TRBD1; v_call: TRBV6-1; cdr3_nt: TGTGCCAGCAGGGTGGGACAGGGGGCCTACAATGAGCAGTTCTTC; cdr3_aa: CASRVGQGAYNEQFF
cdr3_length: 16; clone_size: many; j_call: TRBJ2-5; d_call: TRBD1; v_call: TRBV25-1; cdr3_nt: TGTGCCAGCAGTGAGGGACAGGGGAGAGTTGAAGAGACCCAGTACTTC; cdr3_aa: CASSEGQGRVEETQYF
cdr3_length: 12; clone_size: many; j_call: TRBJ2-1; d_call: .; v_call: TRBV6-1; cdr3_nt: TGTGCCAGCACCGACGGTTACAATGAGCAGTTCTTC; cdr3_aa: CASTDGYNEQFF
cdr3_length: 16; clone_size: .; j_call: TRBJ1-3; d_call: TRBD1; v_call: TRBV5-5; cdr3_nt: TGTGCCAGCAGCTTGACAGACAGGGCGGCGGGAAACACCATATATTTT; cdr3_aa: CASSLTDRAAGNTIYF
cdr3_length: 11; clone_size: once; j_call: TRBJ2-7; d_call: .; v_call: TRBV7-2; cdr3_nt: TGTACCAGCAGCTTGGCGTACGAGCAGTACTTC; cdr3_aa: CTSSLAYEQYF
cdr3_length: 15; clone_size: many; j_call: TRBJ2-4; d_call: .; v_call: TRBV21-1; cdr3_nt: TGTGCCAGCAGCAAAGGGGGGCTGGCCAAAAACATTCAGTACTTC; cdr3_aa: CASSKGGLAKNIQYF
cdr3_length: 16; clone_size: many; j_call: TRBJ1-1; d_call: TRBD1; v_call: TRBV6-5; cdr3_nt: TGTGCCAGCAGTTACGGGACAGGTCCATTGGACACTGAAGCTTTCTTT; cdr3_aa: CASSYGTGPLDTEAFF
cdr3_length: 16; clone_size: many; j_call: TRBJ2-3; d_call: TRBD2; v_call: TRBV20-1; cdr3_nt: TGCAGTGCTAGAGAAGGATTAGCGGGGTCCACAGATACGCAGTATTTT; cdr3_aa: CSAREGLAGSTDTQYF
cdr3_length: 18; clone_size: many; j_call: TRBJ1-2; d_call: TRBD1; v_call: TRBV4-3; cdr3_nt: TGCGCCAGCAGCCAAGGTCCCACGGGACAGCCAATTGGGGATGGCTACACCTTC; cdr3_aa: CASSQGPTGQPIGDGYTF
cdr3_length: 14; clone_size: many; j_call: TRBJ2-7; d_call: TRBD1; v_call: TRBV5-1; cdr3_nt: TGCGCCAGCAGCAGAACCGGGACAGATGGCGAGCAGTACTTC; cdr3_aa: CASSRTGTDGEQYF
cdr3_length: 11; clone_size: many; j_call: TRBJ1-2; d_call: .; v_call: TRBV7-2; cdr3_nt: TGTGCCAGCAGCTTTACGAGGATTAAGAGCTTC; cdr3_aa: CASSFTRIKSF
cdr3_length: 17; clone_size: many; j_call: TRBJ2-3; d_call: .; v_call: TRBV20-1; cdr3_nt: TGCAGTGCTAGAGTTGTGGGGGGTGGGCCAGGGCCAGATACGCAGTATTTT; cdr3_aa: CSARVVGGGPGPDTQYF
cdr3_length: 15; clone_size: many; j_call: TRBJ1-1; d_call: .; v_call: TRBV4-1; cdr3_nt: TGCGCCAGCAGCCAAGAAAGGACGGGAAACACTGAAGCTTTCTTT; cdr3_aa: CASSQERTGNTEAFF
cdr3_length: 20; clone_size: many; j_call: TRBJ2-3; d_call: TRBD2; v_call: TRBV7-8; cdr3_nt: TGTGCCAGCAGCTTAGTTTTCAGCGGGGGGGCCGTACGGGAGGCAGATACGCAGTATTTT; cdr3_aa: CASSLVFSGGAVREADTQYF